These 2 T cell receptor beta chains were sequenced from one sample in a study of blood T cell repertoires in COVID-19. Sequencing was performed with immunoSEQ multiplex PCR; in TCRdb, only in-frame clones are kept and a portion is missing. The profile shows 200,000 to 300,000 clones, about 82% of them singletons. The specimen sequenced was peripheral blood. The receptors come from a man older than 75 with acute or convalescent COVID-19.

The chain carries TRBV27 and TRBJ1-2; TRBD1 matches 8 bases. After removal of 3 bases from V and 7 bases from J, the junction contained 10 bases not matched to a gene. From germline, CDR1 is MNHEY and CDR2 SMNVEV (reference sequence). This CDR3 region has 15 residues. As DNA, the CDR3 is TGTGCCAGCAGTTTGTCGACAGGGGCATATAGTGGCTACACCTTC. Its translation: CASSLSTGAYSGYTF.

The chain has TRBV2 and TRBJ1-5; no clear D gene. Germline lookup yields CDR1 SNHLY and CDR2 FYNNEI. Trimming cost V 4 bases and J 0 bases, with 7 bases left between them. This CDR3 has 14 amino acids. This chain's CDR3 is CASSGGYSNQPQHF. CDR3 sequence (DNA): TGTGCCAGCAGTGGAGGCTATAGCAATCAGCCCCAGCATTTT.